These T cell receptor beta chains were read from a single sample in a study of blood T cells in healthy people across ages. A single record per CDR3 protein comes from TCRdb applying MiXCR to the 5' RACE reads. This sample has hundreds of thousands of distinct CDR3 sequences, with about 62% found just once. Material for sequencing was blood. Receptors originate from a man between 25 and 39 years old in good health. CDR3s include the opening cysteine and the closing phenylalanine or tryptophan. The D gene is left open where the match is weak. For some rows the clone size is stated as once, few or many, or as a class when expanded; others skip it.

abundance: NA; len: 13; d_gene: NA; v_gene: TRBV18; j_gene: TRBJ1-6; CDR3aa: CASSKPTENTLHF; CDR3nt: TGTGCCAGCTCAAAACCGACAGAGAATACCCTCCACTTT
abundance: few; len: 15; d_gene: TRBD2; v_gene: TRBV20-1; j_gene: TRBJ2-1; CDR3aa: CSAKGTSGDRGEQFF; CDR3nt: TGCAGTGCTAAGGGGACTAGCGGGGATCGTGGTGAGCAGTTCTTC
abundance: NA; len: 16; d_gene: NA; v_gene: TRBV24-1; j_gene: TRBJ2-3; CDR3aa: CATSDLVEGSTDTQYF; CDR3nt: TGTGCCACCAGTGATCTGGTGGAAGGGAGCACAGATACGCAGTATTTT
abundance: NA; len: 13; d_gene: NA; v_gene: TRBV7-3; j_gene: TRBJ2-5; CDR3aa: CASSLNSRETQYF; CDR3nt: TGTGCCAGCAGCTTAAATAGCCGAGAGACCCAGTACTTC
abundance: NA; len: 13; d_gene: TRBD1; v_gene: TRBV14; j_gene: TRBJ2-7; CDR3aa: CASSLMTGSEQYF; CDR3nt: TGTGCCAGCAGCCTGATGACAGGGAGCGAGCAGTACTTC
abundance: few; len: 15; d_gene: TRBD2; v_gene: TRBV12-3/TRBV12-4; j_gene: TRBJ2-3; CDR3aa: CASAGGGPSTDTQYF; CDR3nt: TGTGCCAGCGCCGGGGGGGGTCCTAGCACAGATACGCAGTATTTT
abundance: once; len: 14; d_gene: NA; v_gene: TRBV27; j_gene: TRBJ1-4; CDR3aa: CASSLTRGDEKLFF; CDR3nt: TGTGCCAGCAGTTTAACCAGGGGCGATGAGAAACTGTTTTTT
abundance: NA; len: 18; d_gene: TRBD1; v_gene: TRBV12-5; j_gene: TRBJ2-1; CDR3aa: CATGGEFLQGGPYNEQFF; CDR3nt: TGTGCTACTGGGGGAGAATTCTTACAGGGGGGCCCCTACAATGAGCAGTTCTTC
abundance: few; len: 15; d_gene: TRBD2; v_gene: TRBV7-2; j_gene: TRBJ2-7; CDR3aa: CASSSSGVPSYEQYF; CDR3nt: TGTGCCAGCAGCTCTAGCGGGGTGCCCTCCTACGAGCAGTACTTC
abundance: NA; len: 13; d_gene: NA; v_gene: TRBV13; j_gene: TRBJ2-3; CDR3aa: CASSSGRRDTQYF; CDR3nt: TGTGCCAGCAGCTCGGGCCGCAGAGATACGCAGTATTTT
abundance: NA; len: 14; d_gene: NA; v_gene: TRBV27; j_gene: TRBJ2-5; CDR3aa: CASSLTSSGETQYF; CDR3nt: TGTGCCAGCAGTCTGACTAGTTCTGGGGAGACCCAGTACTTC
abundance: NA; len: 18; d_gene: TRBD1; v_gene: TRBV20-1; j_gene: TRBJ1-6; CDR3aa: CSAARQGLVGSYNSPLHF; CDR3nt: TGCAGTGCTGCCCGACAGGGCCTCGTCGGGAGCTATAATTCACCCCTCCACTTT
abundance: few; len: 16; d_gene: NA; v_gene: TRBV27; j_gene: TRBJ2-1; CDR3aa: CASSLSGAGAYNEQFF; CDR3nt: TGTGCCAGCAGTTTATCGGGGGCGGGGGCCTACAATGAGCAGTTCTTC
abundance: once; len: 18; d_gene: NA; v_gene: TRBV7-2; j_gene: TRBJ2-7; CDR3aa: CASSSQTGTYAEAYEQYF; CDR3nt: TGTGCCAGCAGCTCCCAGACAGGGACTTACGCTGAAGCCTACGAGCAGTACTTC
abundance: NA; len: 18; d_gene: TRBD1; v_gene: TRBV7-6; j_gene: TRBJ2-3; CDR3aa: CASSIFRDRYASTDTQYF; CDR3nt: TGTGCCAGCAGCATTTTCCGGGACAGATACGCTAGCACAGATACGCAGTATTTT
abundance: few; len: 15; d_gene: TRBD2; v_gene: TRBV28; j_gene: TRBJ2-2; CDR3aa: CASSLGTSGTGELFF; CDR3nt: TGTGCCAGCAGTTTAGGGACTAGCGGAACCGGGGAGCTGTTTTTT
abundance: few; len: 12; d_gene: NA; v_gene: TRBV10-3; j_gene: TRBJ1-1; CDR3aa: CAISPGNTEAFF; CDR3nt: TGTGCCATCAGTCCAGGGAACACTGAAGCTTTCTTT
abundance: NA; len: 14; d_gene: NA; v_gene: TRBV11-2; j_gene: TRBJ1-4; CDR3aa: CASTSGWTNEKLFF; CDR3nt: TGTGCCAGTACGTCAGGGTGGACTAATGAAAAACTGTTTTTT
abundance: NA; len: 13; d_gene: NA; v_gene: TRBV4-2; j_gene: TRBJ1-2; CDR3aa: CASSQEGVSGYTF; CDR3nt: TGTGCCAGCAGCCAAGAGGGGGTTTCGGGCTACACCTTC
abundance: NA; len: 13; d_gene: TRBD1; v_gene: TRBV29-1; j_gene: TRBJ2-3; CDR3aa: CSVKQGGTDTQYF; CDR3nt: TGCAGCGTCAAACAGGGGGGCACAGATACGCAGTATTTT
abundance: NA; len: 12; d_gene: TRBD1; v_gene: TRBV25-1; j_gene: TRBJ1-2; CDR3aa: CAGNRDRVGYTF; CDR3nt: TGTGCCGGCAACCGGGACAGGGTCGGCTACACCTTC
abundance: NA; len: 13; d_gene: TRBD1; v_gene: TRBV7-3; j_gene: TRBJ1-2; CDR3aa: CASSPGTGFGYTF; CDR3nt: TGTGCCAGCAGCCCGGGGACAGGTTTTGGCTACACCTTC
abundance: NA; len: 15; d_gene: NA; v_gene: TRBV12-3/TRBV12-4; j_gene: TRBJ1-5; CDR3aa: CASRSTGLGNQPQHF; CDR3nt: TGTGCCAGCAGAAGCACAGGGTTGGGCAATCAGCCCCAGCATTTT
abundance: NA; len: 16; d_gene: NA; v_gene: TRBV6-5; j_gene: TRBJ2-1; CDR3aa: CASSYGEEGSYNEQFF; CDR3nt: TGTGCCAGCAGTTACGGGGAGGAGGGTTCCTACAATGAGCAGTTCTTC
abundance: NA; len: 15; d_gene: TRBD1; v_gene: TRBV6-2/TRBV6-3; j_gene: TRBJ2-7; CDR3aa: CASSYLRDRRYEQYF; CDR3nt: TGTGCCAGCAGTTACCTCCGGGACAGGAGGTACGAGCAGTACTTC
abundance: few; len: 12; d_gene: NA; v_gene: TRBV12-3/TRBV12-4; j_gene: TRBJ2-7; CDR3aa: CASSVDVWEQYF; CDR3nt: TGTGCCAGCAGTGTAGACGTCTGGGAGCAGTACTTC
abundance: NA; len: 14; d_gene: TRBD1; v_gene: TRBV20-1; j_gene: TRBJ2-7; CDR3aa: CSAGPGTAYYEQYF; CDR3nt: TGCAGTGCTGGACCCGGGACAGCCTACTACGAGCAGTACTTC
abundance: NA; len: 15; d_gene: TRBD1; v_gene: TRBV4-3; j_gene: TRBJ2-7; CDR3aa: CASSPYRDRAYEQYF; CDR3nt: TGCGCCAGCAGCCCCTACCGGGACAGGGCCTACGAGCAGTACTTC
abundance: NA; len: 14; d_gene: TRBD2; v_gene: TRBV12-3/TRBV12-4; j_gene: TRBJ2-4; CDR3aa: CASSAGGIQKAQYF; CDR3nt: TGTGCCAGCAGTGCGGGGGGGATCCAAAAGGCCCAGTACTTC
abundance: NA; len: 14; d_gene: TRBD2; v_gene: TRBV7-6; j_gene: TRBJ2-3; CDR3aa: CASRPLTSGDTQYF; CDR3nt: TGTGCCAGCAGGCCGTTGACTAGCGGGGATACGCAGTATTTT
abundance: few; len: 12; d_gene: TRBD1; v_gene: TRBV29-1; j_gene: TRBJ1-2; CDR3aa: CSAGQATYGYTF; CDR3nt: TGCAGCGCGGGACAGGCGACCTATGGCTACACCTTC
abundance: NA; len: 14; d_gene: TRBD1; v_gene: TRBV20-1; j_gene: TRBJ2-7; CDR3aa: CSAKPGGPSYEQYF; CDR3nt: TGCAGTGCCAAGCCAGGGGGCCCTTCCTACGAGCAGTACTTC
abundance: NA; len: 13; d_gene: NA; v_gene: TRBV6-5; j_gene: TRBJ1-5; CDR3aa: CASGPYSNQPQHF; CDR3nt: TGTGCCAGCGGACCGTATAGCAATCAGCCCCAGCATTTT
abundance: NA; len: 16; d_gene: NA; v_gene: TRBV27; j_gene: TRBJ1-6; CDR3aa: CASRGGDTSYNSPLHF; CDR3nt: TGTGCCAGCAGAGGGGGGGACACTTCCTATAATTCACCCCTCCACTTT
abundance: once; len: 15; d_gene: TRBD1; v_gene: TRBV5-1; j_gene: TRBJ2-3; CDR3aa: CASSTGTVAGDTQYF; CDR3nt: TGCGCCAGCAGCACCGGGACAGTAGCAGGAGATACGCAGTATTTT
abundance: NA; len: 16; d_gene: TRBD1; v_gene: TRBV4-1; j_gene: TRBJ2-7; CDR3aa: CASSQGNRGLTYEQYF; CDR3nt: TGCGCCAGCAGCCAAGGGAACAGGGGGCTCACCTACGAGCAGTACTTC
abundance: NA; len: 15; d_gene: TRBD1; v_gene: TRBV7-8; j_gene: TRBJ2-7; CDR3aa: CASSPTGGQGYEQYF; CDR3nt: TGTGCCAGCAGCCCGACCGGGGGACAGGGCTACGAGCAGTACTTC
abundance: NA; len: 16; d_gene: TRBD2; v_gene: TRBV4-2; j_gene: TRBJ2-5; CDR3aa: CASSSGLADAQETQYF; CDR3nt: TGTGCCAGCAGCTCGGGACTAGCGGATGCTCAAGAGACCCAGTACTTC
abundance: NA; len: 14; d_gene: TRBD1; v_gene: TRBV29-1; j_gene: TRBJ2-3; CDR3aa: CSARGTGNTDTQYF; CDR3nt: TGCAGCGCACGTGGGACAGGGAACACAGATACGCAGTATTTT
abundance: once; len: 15; d_gene: NA; v_gene: TRBV15; j_gene: TRBJ1-4; CDR3aa: CATSRRTGMPEKLFF; CDR3nt: TGTGCCACCAGCAGACGGACCGGGATGCCTGAAAAACTGTTTTTT
abundance: NA; len: 17; d_gene: NA; v_gene: TRBV7-2; j_gene: TRBJ2-5; CDR3aa: CASSSAPGPIWSETQYF; CDR3nt: TGTGCCAGCAGCTCAGCTCCGGGACCTATTTGGTCCGAGACCCAGTACTTC
abundance: few; len: 16; d_gene: TRBD2; v_gene: TRBV29-1; j_gene: TRBJ2-7; CDR3aa: CSVEDELAGGNYEQYF; CDR3nt: TGCAGCGTTGAAGATGAACTAGCGGGGGGGAACTACGAGCAGTACTTC
abundance: few; len: 15; d_gene: NA; v_gene: TRBV5-1; j_gene: TRBJ1-1; CDR3aa: CASSPLQGLNTEAFF; CDR3nt: TGCGCCAGCAGCCCCCTCCAGGGACTGAACACTGAAGCTTTCTTT
abundance: NA; len: 12; d_gene: NA; v_gene: TRBV9; j_gene: TRBJ2-3; CDR3aa: CASSATETTQYF; CDR3nt: TGTGCCAGCAGCGCGACAGAGACGACGCAGTATTTT
abundance: NA; len: 16; d_gene: TRBD1; v_gene: TRBV20-1; j_gene: TRBJ1-5; CDR3aa: CSARAPGQGFHQPQHF; CDR3nt: TGCAGTGCTAGAGCGCCGGGACAGGGATTTCATCAGCCCCAGCATTTT
abundance: NA; len: 16; d_gene: NA; v_gene: TRBV5-1; j_gene: TRBJ2-1; CDR3aa: CASRFTTGQVYNEQFF; CDR3nt: TGCGCCAGCCGATTCACGACGGGGCAGGTCTACAATGAGCAGTTCTTC
abundance: NA; len: 15; d_gene: TRBD1; v_gene: TRBV25-1; j_gene: TRBJ1-2; CDR3aa: CASSGTGGANYGYTF; CDR3nt: TGTGCCAGCAGTGGCACAGGGGGGGCTAACTATGGCTACACCTTC
abundance: few; len: 13; d_gene: NA; v_gene: TRBV29-1; j_gene: TRBJ2-2; CDR3aa: CSVDGGYTGELFF; CDR3nt: TGCAGCGTTGATGGAGGTTATACCGGGGAGCTGTTTTTT
abundance: NA; len: 17; d_gene: NA; v_gene: TRBV20-1; j_gene: TRBJ2-1; CDR3aa: CSARDPLTGWGGDEQFF; CDR3nt: TGCAGTGCTAGAGATCCTTTAACTGGGTGGGGCGGAGATGAGCAGTTCTTC
abundance: many; len: 14; d_gene: NA; v_gene: TRBV6-1; j_gene: TRBJ2-7; CDR3aa: CASSPPDITYEQYF; CDR3nt: TGTGCCAGCAGCCCACCGGACATTACCTACGAGCAGTACTTC
abundance: NA; len: 15; d_gene: NA; v_gene: TRBV6-5; j_gene: TRBJ2-7; CDR3aa: CASSSARGLTYEQYF; CDR3nt: TGTGCCAGCAGTTCCGCGCGGGGACTCACCTACGAGCAGTACTTC
abundance: NA; len: 15; d_gene: NA; v_gene: TRBV20-1; j_gene: TRBJ2-1; CDR3aa: CSARTRGYSYNEQFF; CDR3nt: TGCAGTGCTAGGACTAGGGGGTACTCCTACAATGAGCAGTTCTTC
abundance: NA; len: 15; d_gene: NA; v_gene: TRBV15; j_gene: TRBJ2-3; CDR3aa: CATSLGQGSTDTQYF; CDR3nt: TGTGCCACCAGCCTAGGGCAGGGGAGCACAGATACGCAGTATTTT
abundance: once; len: 11; d_gene: NA; v_gene: TRBV20-1; j_gene: TRBJ1-1; CDR3aa: CSGRGDQEAFF; CDR3nt: TGCAGTGGGAGAGGGGACCAAGAAGCTTTCTTT